This T cell receptor (beta chain) originates from a study of T cells during gluten challenge in celiac disease (dated 2017 in TCRdb). As for the study more broadly: Paired single-cell TCR sequencing was carried out for roughly 7 challenge participants in whom a significant rise in HLA-DQ:gluten tetramer-binding T cells was shown. During the challenge, blood was drawn at baseline, day 6 and day 14, while duodenal biopsies were taken at baseline and day 14. On the Illumina MiSeq, single-cell libraries were sequenced as paired-end 250 bp and bulk libraries as paired-end 300 bp. Broad study findings and their caveats: In several patients, roughly 11-45% of single-cell TCR-alpha/beta clonotypes seen at the latest time point had also been present at baseline, compared with roughly 52-55% in the bulk data. Gluten-specific T cells in the circulation reached a peak on day 6, and the day-6 repertoire appeared to be made up largely of expanded preexisting memory clonotypes. Clonal expansion rose on day 6, as shown by reduced sample-corrected Shannon diversity of circulating gluten-specific T cells.

This clonotype was counted between two and nine times. Base quality data are lacking; no much larger clone is found one base away. Blood cells were gated as tetramer-binding CD4+ effector-memory gut-homing T cells: CD3+, CD45RA-, CD62L-, integrin beta7+, with lineage markers excluded. Patients with treated celiac disease who followed a gluten-free diet went through a 14-day oral dietary gluten challenge so that recall of gluten-specific T cells could be studied. Cells were sorted on an Aria II cell sorter as single cells, and also in bulk when tetramer-positive cells were relatively numerous. Before staining, peripheral blood mononuclear cells were isolated using Ficoll density gradient centrifugation and then cryopreserved. Before tetramer-binding CD4+ T cells were sorted, thawed cells were stained with a pool of PE-conjugated HLA-DQ:gluten tetramers that present immunodominant gluten epitopes. Following HLA-DQ:gluten tetramer staining, tetramer-based enrichment was performed on blood samples.

From the cysteine through the phenylalanine, the CDR3 covers 14 amino acids. The entry retains the CDR3 DNA only, 42 bases that are in frame from base 1. The germline V gene specifies LGHNA as CDR1 and YNFKEQ as CDR2. Deletion took 3 bases off V and 4 bases off J, with a span of 10 bases between the germline ends. Preparation of the library involved single-cell sequencing. These reads were obtained on an Illumina MiSeq. Three nested PCRs using multiplexed primers that cover all TRA and TRB V genes were used to amplify paired single-cell TCR-alpha and TCR-beta sequences. Under the source paper's analysis protocol: Selected pRESTO steps were used for read preprocessing, and IMGT/HighV-QUEST was used to assign V, D, J genes and CDR3 junctions. Single cells were retained only when identified as valid singletons with at most three chains, each chain being supported by 100 or more reads. Clonotypes were defined by identical paired TCR-alpha/beta nucleotide sequences, and cross-patient sharing of only about 0.18% indicated negligible cross-contamination. In samples with more than 20 cells, repertoire diversity was estimated using an undersampling-corrected Shannon index. Using fastp at Q25 and MiXCR, TCRdb reprocessed the public reads and kept productive beta chains. Entries that share a CDR3 protein sequence are merged under the most common genes and DNA. The V and J calls reflect TCRdb's pipeline rather than the authors' work. The sample table shows roughly 370 distinct CDR3 sequences, and roughly 48% are seen once. The top ten clones comprise about 52% of the sample.

The sequence derives from a male donor with celiac disease. This receptor chain uses TRBV4-2 and TRBJ1-3; no confident D gene assignment can be made. Sequencing was performed on gluten-specific CD4+ T cells sorted from blood using tetramers, taken at baseline or on day 6, 14 or 28 of gluten challenge (not recorded which). The DNA sequence reads TGTGCCAGCAGCCAGCCCGGACCCGGAAACACCATATATTTT. Its translation reads: CASSQPGPGNTIYF.